A selection of T cell receptor beta chains follows, all from one sample in a study of CD8 T cells in ankylosing spondylitis. TCRdb fed the 5' RACE reads into MiXCR, producing one record per CDR3 protein. This repertoire shows about 200,000 distinct CDR3 sequences, under 30% found once; its top ten account for more than 6.5%. Material for sequencing was blood, either unsorted or a sorted T cell fraction (not recorded which). These receptors were obtained from a male donor with ankylosing spondylitis or in good health (not recorded which). Each CDR3 is given with its conserved first and last residue. D genes are given only for firm matches. Clone sizes are given selectively: once, few, many, or a class where the clone is expanded.

J gene	clone size	V gene	D gene	CDR3 protein	CDR3 DNA
TRBJ2-7	many	TRBV15	TRBD2	CATSRGWGVAGEGYEQYF	TGTGCCACCAGCAGAGGATGGGGGGTAGCGGGAGAAGGGTACGAGCAGTACTTC
TRBJ2-7	.	TRBV9	.	CASSTFSSAINEQYF	TGTGCCAGCAGCACCTTCTCATCGGCGATCAACGAGCAGTACTTC
TRBJ2-7	.	TRBV5-1	TRBD2	CASSSRSSGFYEQYF	TGCGCCAGCAGCTCCCGATCTAGCGGTTTCTACGAGCAGTACTTC
TRBJ1-2	.	TRBV7-9	TRBD1	CASSLGTGSDYGYTF	TGTGCCAGCAGCTTAGGGACAGGATCGGACTATGGCTACACCTTC
TRBJ2-7	.	TRBV10-3	TRBD1	CAIQDRGPYEQYF	TGTGCCATTCAGGACAGGGGGCCCTACGAGCAGTACTTC
TRBJ2-1	many	TRBV9	.	CASSDSGLSYNEQFF	TGTGCCAGCAGCGACTCGGGACTGTCCTACAATGAGCAGTTCTTC
TRBJ2-7	many	TRBV5-1	.	CASSLRDERKQYF	TGCGCCAGCAGCCTCCGGGACGAACGAAAGCAGTACTTC
TRBJ2-3	.	TRBV7-8	TRBD2	CASSLAQAGGVDTQYF	TGTGCCAGCAGCTTAGCTCAAGCGGGAGGAGTAGATACGCAGTATTTT
TRBJ2-2	many	TRBV29-1	.	CSVQDKPNTGELFF	TGCAGCGTCCAAGACAAACCGAACACCGGGGAGCTGTTTTTT
TRBJ1-5	few	TRBV20-1	.	CSARDGQHNQPQHF	TGCAGTGCTAGAGACGGACAGCACAATCAGCCCCAGCATTTT
TRBJ2-5	.	TRBV7-3	.	CASSRVGLGEETQYF	TGTGCCAGCAGCCGCGTTGGGCTGGGGGAAGAGACCCAGTACTTC
TRBJ2-7	.	TRBV7-6	TRBD1	CASSLRRTGYEQYF	TGTGCCAGCAGCTTAAGGCGGACAGGCTACGAGCAGTACTTC
TRBJ2-7	few	TRBV20-1	.	CSARGSLLEQYF	TGCAGTGCTAGGGGCAGCCTTCTAGAGCAGTACTTC
TRBJ2-1	.	TRBV15	TRBD2	CATSRNLAGVSNEQFF	TGTGCCACCAGCAGAAATCTAGCGGGAGTCTCCAATGAGCAGTTCTTC
TRBJ2-5	.	TRBV20-1	.	CSAIDTSQETQYF	TGCAGTGCCATAGACACTAGCCAAGAGACCCAGTACTTC
TRBJ2-7	few	TRBV20-1	.	CSASEQPYEQYF	TGCAGTGCTAGTGAACAGCCTTACGAGCAGTACTTC
TRBJ2-6	many	TRBV4-3	.	CASSQEFVSGANVLTF	TGCGCCAGCAGCCAAGAGTTCGTCTCTGGGGCCAACGTCCTGACTTTC
TRBJ2-1	few	TRBV12-3/TRBV12-4	.	CASSFGGGANEQFF	TGTGCCAGCAGTTTTGGGGGGGGGGCGAATGAGCAGTTCTTC
TRBJ1-1	.	TRBV5-1	.	CASSPDTGAGTEAFF	TGCGCCAGCAGCCCGGATACGGGGGCTGGTACTGAAGCTTTCTTT
TRBJ2-3	many	TRBV5-1	.	CASSLDIATDTQYF	TGCGCCAGCAGCTTGGATATAGCCACAGATACGCAGTATTTT
TRBJ2-3	.	TRBV18	.	CASSPLQQISTDTQYF	TGTGCCAGCTCACCCCTCCAGCAGATTAGCACAGATACGCAGTATTTT
TRBJ2-3	.	TRBV2	TRBD2	CASRLAGLTDMQYF	TGTGCCAGCCGACTAGCGGGCCTCACAGATATGCAGTATTTT
TRBJ1-4	.	TRBV7-6	.	CASSKGFVEKLFF	TGTGCCAGCAGTAAGGGGTTTGTAGAAAAACTGTTTTTT
TRBJ2-1	many	TRBV5-1	TRBD2	CASSSEGLEDYNEQFF	TGCGCCAGCAGCTCGGAGGGACTAGAGGACTACAATGAGCAGTTCTTC
TRBJ1-2	few	TRBV20-1	.	CSADQINYGYTF	TGCAGTGCTGACCAGATTAACTATGGCTACACCTTC
TRBJ2-2	.	TRBV19	.	CASSTGAPGRTNTGELFF	TGTGCCAGTAGCACCGGGGCCCCGGGACGGACGAACACCGGGGAGCTGTTTTTT
TRBJ2-1	many	TRBV25-1	.	CASIAWQGYNEQFF	TGTGCCAGCATTGCCTGGCAGGGCTACAATGAGCAGTTCTTC